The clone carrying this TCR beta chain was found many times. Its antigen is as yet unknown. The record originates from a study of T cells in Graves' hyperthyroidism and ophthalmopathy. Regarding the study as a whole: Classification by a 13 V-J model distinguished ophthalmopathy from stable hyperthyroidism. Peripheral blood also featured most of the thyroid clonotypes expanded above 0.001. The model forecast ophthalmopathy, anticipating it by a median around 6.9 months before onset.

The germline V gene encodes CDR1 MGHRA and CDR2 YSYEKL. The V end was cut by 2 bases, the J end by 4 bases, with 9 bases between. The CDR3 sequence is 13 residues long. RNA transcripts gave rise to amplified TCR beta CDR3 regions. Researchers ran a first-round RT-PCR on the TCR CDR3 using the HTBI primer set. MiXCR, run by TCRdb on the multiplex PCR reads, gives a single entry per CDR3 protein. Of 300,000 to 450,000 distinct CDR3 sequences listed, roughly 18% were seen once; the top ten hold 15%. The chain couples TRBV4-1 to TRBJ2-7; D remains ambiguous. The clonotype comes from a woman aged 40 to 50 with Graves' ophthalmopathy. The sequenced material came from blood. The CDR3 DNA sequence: TGCGCCAGCAGCCAATACCCAGGATACGAGCAGTACTTC. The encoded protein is CASSQYPGYEQYF.